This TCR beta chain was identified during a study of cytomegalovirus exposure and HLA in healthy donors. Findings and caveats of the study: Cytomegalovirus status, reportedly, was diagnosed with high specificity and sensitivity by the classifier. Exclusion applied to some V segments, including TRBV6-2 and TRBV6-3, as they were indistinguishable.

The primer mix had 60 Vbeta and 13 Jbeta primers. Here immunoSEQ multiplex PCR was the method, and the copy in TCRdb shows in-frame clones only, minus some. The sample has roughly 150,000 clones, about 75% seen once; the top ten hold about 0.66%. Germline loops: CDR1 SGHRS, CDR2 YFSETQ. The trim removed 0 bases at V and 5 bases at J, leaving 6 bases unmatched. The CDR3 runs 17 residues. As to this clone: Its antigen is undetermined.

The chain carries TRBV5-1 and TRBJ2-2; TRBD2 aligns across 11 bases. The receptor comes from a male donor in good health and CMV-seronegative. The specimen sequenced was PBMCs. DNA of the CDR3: TGCGCCAGCAGCTTGGGACTAGCGGGAATAGAAACCGGGGAGCTGTTTTTT. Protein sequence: CASSLGLAGIETGELFF.